The next 24 T cell receptor beta chains were all read from a single sample in a study of T-cell reconstitution after alpha-beta-depleted transplantation in children. Preparation of the TCRbeta library was carried out with unique molecular identifiers. TCRdb re-called the PCR reads through MiXCR, storing one row per CDR3 protein. The sample lists over 85,000 distinct CDR3 sequences, under 13% seen once, with about 8.8% in the top ten. Source: PBMCs from the stem cell graft donor, taken from the stem cell graft. The source is a human donor who donated a stem cell graft to a child with acute lymphoblastic leukemia.

This clonotype has more than one count but fewer than ten. The chain uses TRBV6-2 or TRBV6-3 and TRBJ1-6, with D uncertain. CDR1 and CDR2 from the germline V gene are MNHEY and SVGEGT. The CDR3 is made up of 12 amino acids. The V end was cut by 5 bases, the J end by 9 bases, with 8 bases between. CDR3: CASSIGFSPLHF. CDR3 nucleotides: TGTGCCAGCAGTATTGGTTTTTCACCCCTCCACTTT.

This clonotype occurred many times. V usage is TRBV5-1 and J usage is TRBJ2-6, with D unresolved. The CDR3 totals 15 residues. The germline V gene encodes CDR1 SGHRS and CDR2 YFSETQ. V dropped 3 bases and J dropped 2 bases, with 9 bases sitting between them. As DNA, the CDR3 is TGCGCCAGCAGCTACCTGTGGGCTGGGGCCAACGTCCTGACTTTC. Protein: CASSYLWAGANVLTF.

This clonotype was recorded at least ten times. The J gene is TRBJ1-1, the V gene TRBV6-4; D call uncertain. CDR3 length: 14 amino acids. V was cut by 5 bases and J by 1 base, with 11 bases left in between. Germline CDR1 MRHNA, CDR2 SNTAGT. Here the CDR3 reads CASSPDDRNTEAFF. The CDR3 DNA follows: TGTGCCAGCAGTCCCGACGATAGGAACACTGAAGCTTTCTTT.

This clonotype was recorded at least ten times. This sequence joins TRBV7-6 and TRBJ2-5; D is unresolved. The V end was cut by 5 bases, the J end by 4 bases, with 20 bases between. The CDR3 is made up of 16 amino acids. The germline CDR1 and CDR2 sequences are SGHVS and FNYEAQ. The CDR3 reads CASSPESARVVETQYF. The CDR3 region has the DNA TGTGCCAGCAGCCCAGAAAGTGCCCGGGTGGTAGAGACCCAGTACTTC. Based on the CDR3 plus reference TRBV7-6 and TRBJ2-5, the full variable domain is GAGVSQSPRYKVTKRGQDVALRCDPISGHVSLYWYRQALGQGPEFLTYFNYEAQQDKSGLPNDRFSAERPEGSISTLTIQRTEQRDSAMYRCASSPESARVVETQYFGPGTRLLVL.

The sample holds many counts of this clonotype. The CDR3 region has the DNA TGTGCCAGCAGCGTAGAGGCTAGCGGGAGAGGTACAGATACGCAGTATTTT. It translates to CASSVEASGRGTDTQYF. The rearrangement joins TRBV9 to TRBJ2-3, with 10 bases identical to TRBD2. The CDR3 contains 17 residues. Germline V lookup: CDR1 SGDLS, CDR2 YYNGEE. Germline trimming cut 0 bases from V and 3 bases from J; bases unmatched to any gene: 7.

There are many counts of this clonotype. The rearrangement joins TRBV7-9 to TRBJ2-7; 7 nucleotides align to TRBD1. The CDR3 sequence is 15 residues long. The J segment lost 0 bases and the V segment lost 2 bases, leaving 4 bases of the junction unmatched. Germline-derived CDR1 and CDR2 are SEHNR and FQNEAQ (reference sequence). The CDR3, as DNA: TGTGCCAGCAGCTTACAGGGGGTCAGCTCCTACGAGCAGTACTTC. Amino acid sequence: CASSLQGVSSYEQYF.

This clonotype was seen repeatedly, ten times or more. The CDR3 spells CASGRGVANEQFF. DNA for the CDR3: TGTGCCAGCGGGCGAGGGGTAGCCAATGAGCAGTTCTTC. The V call is TRBV27, the J call TRBJ2-1; perhaps D is TRBD1 or TRBD2 (5 bases each). V was cut by 8 bases and J by 6 bases, with 14 bases left in between. CDR1 is MNHEY and CDR2 is SMNVEV in the germline V gene (reference sequence). The CDR3 totals 13 residues.

This clonotype was counted ten times or more. The chain uses TRBV24-1 and TRBJ2-5, with D possibly called TRBD1 or TRBD2 (6 bases each). This CDR3 comprises 14 residues. Per the germline V gene, CDR1 is KGHDR and CDR2 is SFDVKD. V was shortened by 5 bases and J by 5 bases, with 14 bases between the two germline ends. The CDR3 loop is CATSAARGGETQYF. Written as DNA, the CDR3 is TGTGCCACCAGTGCCGCCAGAGGGGGGGAGACCCAGTACTTC.

This chain joins TRBV4-3 and TRBJ1-1; maybe TRBD1 (6 bases). V lost 0 bases, J lost 7 bases, and 18 bases lay in between. The CDR3 has 16 residues. Germline V gene lookup returns CDR1 LGHNA and CDR2 YSLEER. DNA for the CDR3: TGCGCCAGCAGCCAAGATGACCGATGGGGGGCGAATGAAGCTTTCTTT. Amino acid sequence: CASSQDDRWGANEAFF.

This clonotype was picked up many times. The chain employs TRBV12-3 or TRBV12-4 and TRBJ2-3; D is unresolved. Trimming took 1 base from V and 4 from J, leaving 21 bases between them. The CDR3 is made up of 18 amino acids. DNA for the CDR3: TGTGCCAGCAGTTTAGGGGTAATAGACGGGTTAAGGCCAGATACGCAGTATTTT. This sequence encodes CASSLGVIDGLRPDTQYF.

This clonotype was recorded at least ten times. This chain joins TRBV12-3 or TRBV12-4 and TRBJ2-1, with a tentative D call TRBD1 (6 bases). Trimming cost V 5 bases and J 9 bases, with 8 bases left between them. This CDR3 spans 11 amino acids. The DNA for the CDR3 is TGTGCCAGCAGTCCCAGGGGTGAGCAGTTCTTC. Amino acid sequence: CASSPRGEQFF.

There are many counts of this clonotype. This chain links TRBV6-2 or TRBV6-3 with TRBJ2-1, with 9 bases lining up with TRBD2. Losses at the gene ends were 5 bases for V and 8 bases for J; bases not matched to a gene: 13. The V gene's germline CDR1 is MNHEY and CDR2 SVGEGT. The CDR3 consists of 16 residues. CDR3 sequence: CASSKPGLAFHYEQFF. CDR3 in DNA: TGTGCCAGCAGTAAGCCGGGACTAGCTTTTCATTATGAGCAGTTCTTC.

In its sample, this clonotype was seen many times. This chain joins TRBV9 and TRBJ1-1, with a possible D match to TRBD1 (5 bases). With 4 bases removed from V and 0 bases from J, the gap between germline ends came to 13 bases. Germline V lookup: CDR1 SGDLS, CDR2 YYNGEE. The CDR3 is made up of 15 amino acids. The CDR3: CASSSSGRLNTEAFF. The CDR3 nucleotides are TGTGCCAGCAGCTCGTCGGGACGGCTGAACACTGAAGCTTTCTTT.

There are many counts of this clonotype. The chain employs TRBV6-2 or TRBV6-3 and TRBJ2-7; 8 nucleotides match TRBD1. J gave up 7 bases and V 7 bases, and 9 bases lay outside the gene matches. In germline, CDR1 is MNHEY, CDR2 SVGEGT. CDR3 length equals 13 residues. This CDR3 reads CASNPGTGGEQYF. As DNA, the CDR3 is TGTGCCAGCAATCCCGGGACAGGTGGAGAGCAGTACTTC.

This clonotype was detected ten times or more. The gene calls are TRBV5-1 and TRBJ2-5; 7 bases are shared with TRBD1. Germline V gives CDR1 SGHRS, CDR2 YFSETQ. V lost 2 bases to trimming and J lost 1 base; unmatched junction nucleotides: 2. This CDR3 is 14 amino acids long. The CDR3 here is CASSLQGSQETQYF. Here the CDR3 DNA reads TGCGCCAGCAGCTTACAGGGGTCCCAAGAGACCCAGTACTTC.

This clonotype was seen many times. The chain has TRBV20-1 and TRBJ2-1; 10 positions match TRBD2. This CDR3 contains 13 residues. J lost 9 bases, V lost 5 bases, and 7 bases had no gene match. Per germline, CDR1 DFQATT and CDR2 SNEGSKA (reference sequence). The CDR3 protein is CSAPSSGGSEQFF. CDR3 nucleotides: TGCAGTGCTCCTTCTAGCGGGGGCTCTGAGCAGTTCTTC.

In its sample, this clonotype was seen many times. The CDR3 here is CASSPRDPTNEKLFF. The CDR3 DNA reads TGTGCCAGCAGCCCCAGGGATCCCACTAATGAAAAACTGTTTTTT. The chain carries TRBV6-1 and TRBJ1-4, with D possibly matching TRBD1 (5 bases). The CDR3 is 15 residues long. The germline gives CDR1 MNHNS, CDR2 SASEGT. Trimming removed 6 bases at V and 2 bases at J, with 13 bases between.

This clonotype was observed many times. The J gene is TRBJ1-1, the V gene TRBV5-1; a weak D match, TRBD1 (5 bases). Germline CDR1 SGHRS, CDR2 YFSETQ. Trimming left V 0 bases short and J 6 bases short, with 15 bases between. This CDR3 contains 15 residues. The CDR3 reads CASSLVSGEGAEAFF. The DNA for the CDR3 is TGCGCCAGCAGCTTGGTATCCGGTGAAGGGGCTGAAGCTTTCTTT.

This clonotype was seen ten or more times. The V gene is TRBV23-1, the J gene TRBJ1-5, with D uncertain. TRBV23-1 is an open reading frame whose function is uncertain. V lost 2 bases and J lost 13, with 6 bases in between. The length of the CDR3 is 10 residues. The chain's CDR3 is CASSQTLQHF. The CDR3 DNA reads as TGCGCCAGCAGTCAAACGTTACAGCATTTT.

The chain carries TRBV7-2 and TRBJ2-7, with 10 bases identical to TRBD2. V trimming: 1 base; J trimming: 7 bases; junction bases outside the gene matches: 7. The CDR3 runs to 15 residues. The germline V gene has CDR1 SGHTA and CDR2 FQGNSA. CDR3 in amino acids: CASSLVAGGGGEQYF. In nucleotides, the CDR3 is TGTGCCAGCAGCTTAGTAGCGGGAGGAGGGGGAGAGCAGTACTTC.

This clonotype was seen at least ten times. This chain connects TRBV5-6 to TRBJ2-4; D call uncertain. The CDR3 extends over 15 amino acids. The V end lost 0 bases, the J end lost 0 bases, and 7 bases lay between the germline ends. The germline gives CDR1 SGHDT, CDR2 YYEEEE. CDR3 nucleotides: TGTGCCAGCAGCTTGGATCCCCTAGCCAAAAACATTCAGTACTTC. Its translation: CASSLDPLAKNIQYF.

This clonotype was found many times. The V call is TRBV10-1, the J call TRBJ2-4, with D perhaps TRBD1 (6 bases). This CDR3 is built from 15 residues. V shed 6 bases and J shed 0 bases, with 12 bases lying between them. Germline V gene sequence: CDR1 WNHNN, CDR2 SYGVQD (reference sequence). CDR3 in amino acids: CASSQQGSAKNIQYF. DNA for the CDR3: TGCGCCAGCAGCCAACAGGGTTCAGCCAAAAACATTCAGTACTTC.

This clonotype has only a few counts. The chain recombines TRBV7-3 with TRBJ2-3, with TRBD2 matching over 8 bases. This CDR3 contains 15 residues. V shed 3 bases and J 0 bases; nucleotides not matched to a gene: 2. The germline V gene has CDR1 SGHTA and CDR2 FQGTGA. The CDR3 sequence is CASSFSSGSTDTQYF. The CDR3 coding sequence is TGTGCCAGCAGCTTTTCTAGCGGGAGCACAGATACGCAGTATTTT.

This clonotype was detected ten times or more. The chain uses TRBV7-2 and TRBJ2-5, with D possibly TRBD1 on 6 matching bases. Trimming cost V 0 bases and J 5 bases, with 19 bases left between them. The V gene's germline CDR1 is SGHTA and CDR2 FQGNSA. The CDR3 length is 17 residues. The CDR3 loop is CASSLASDSLLGETQYF. CDR3 nucleotides: TGTGCCAGCAGCTTAGCATCGGACAGCCTTCTTGGGGAGACCCAGTACTTC. Supplemented by reference TRBV7-2 and TRBJ2-5, the full variable domain reads GAGVSQSPSNKVTEKGKDVELRCDPISGHTALYWYRQSLGQGLEFLIYFQGNSAPDKSGLPSDRFSAERTGGSVSTLTIQRTQQEDSAVYLCASSLASDSLLGETQYFGPGTRLLVL.